This record concerns one T cell receptor (beta chain) sequence. What it binds is not known. This sample is drawn from a study of OX40 agonist ivuxolimab in advanced cancers. Study at large: Each patient was given ivuxolimab into a vein every 2 weeks, at 0.01 to 10 mg/kg. Overall study results and limits: People who partly responded at 0.1-3.0 mg/kg had some of the least clonal expansion seen. At doses 0.1 to 3.0 mg/kg, CD4+ and CD8+ clones expanded.

Produced via immunoSEQ multiplex PCR; TCRdb's table is partial and in-frame only. The table includes 80,000 to 100,000 clones, 80% to 95% detected once. Trimming removed 5 bases from V and 4 bases from J; junction bases left unmatched: 9. Germline CDR1 MNHEY, CDR2 SMNVEV (reference sequence). The CDR3 is 16 amino acids. The sequencing used CD4+ or CD8+ T cells sorted from blood, collected in a trial of the OX40 agonist ivuxolimab. This rearrangement joins TRBV27 to TRBJ2-5; 11 bases are a match to TRBD2. This TCR was recovered from an adult with an advanced solid tumor such as melanoma, head and neck, liver or kidney cancer. Written as DNA, the CDR3 is TGTGCCAGCAGTCCCGGGACTAGCGGAGGGGGAGAGACCCAGTACTTC. This encodes CASSPGTSGGGETQYF.